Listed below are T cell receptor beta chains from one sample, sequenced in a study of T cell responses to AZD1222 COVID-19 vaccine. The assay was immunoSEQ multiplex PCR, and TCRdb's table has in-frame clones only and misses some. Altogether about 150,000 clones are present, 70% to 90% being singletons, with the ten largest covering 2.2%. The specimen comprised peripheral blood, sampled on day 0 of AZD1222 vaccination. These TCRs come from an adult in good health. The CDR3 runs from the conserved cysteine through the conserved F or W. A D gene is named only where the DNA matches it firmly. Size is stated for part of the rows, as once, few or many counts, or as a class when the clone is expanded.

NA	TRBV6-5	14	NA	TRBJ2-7	CASSYGLGTYEQYF	TGTGCCAGCAGTTACGGCCTGGGCACCTACGAGCAGTACTTC
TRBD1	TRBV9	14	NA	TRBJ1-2	CASSLTDRVYGYTF	TGTGCCAGCAGCCTAACGGACAGGGTCTATGGCTACACCTTC
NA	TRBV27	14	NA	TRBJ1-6	CASSTHRYNSPLHF	TGTGCCAGCAGCACCCACAGATATAATTCACCCCTCCACTTT
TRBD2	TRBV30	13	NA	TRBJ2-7	CACEGTSRREQYF	TGTGCCTGTGAAGGGACTAGCCGACGGGAGCAGTACTTC
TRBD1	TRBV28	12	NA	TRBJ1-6	CASDRVNSPLHF	TGTGCCAGCGACAGGGTCAATTCACCCCTCCACTTT
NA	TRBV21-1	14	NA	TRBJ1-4	CASSRGGSNEKLFF	TGTGCCAGCTCACGCGGAGGATCTAATGAAAAACTGTTTTTT
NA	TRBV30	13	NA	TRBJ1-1	CAWSRGVGTEAFF	TGTGCCTGGAGTAGAGGGGTTGGCACTGAAGCTTTCTTT
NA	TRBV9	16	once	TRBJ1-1	CASSVGTSFLGTEAFF	TGTGCCAGCAGCGTAGGGACGTCGTTTTTGGGCACTGAAGCTTTCTTT
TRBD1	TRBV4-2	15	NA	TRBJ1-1	CASSELGTGDTEAFF	TGTGCCAGCAGCGAACTTGGGACAGGGGACACTGAAGCTTTCTTT
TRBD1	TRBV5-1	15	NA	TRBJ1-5	CASKLATGGNQPQHF	TGCGCCAGTAAGTTGGCCACAGGGGGCAATCAGCCCCAGCATTTT
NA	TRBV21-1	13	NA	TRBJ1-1	CASSGQGAYEAFF	TGTGCCAGCAGCGGACAGGGGGCGTATGAAGCTTTCTTT
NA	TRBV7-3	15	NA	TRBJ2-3	CASSRTADSGDTQYF	TGTGCCAGCAGCCGAACGGCAGATTCGGGAGATACGCAGTATTTT
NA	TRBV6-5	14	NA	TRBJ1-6	CASSYTGTKSPLHF	TGTGCCAGCAGTTATACAGGGACAAAATCACCCCTCCACTTT
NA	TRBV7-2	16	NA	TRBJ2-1	CASSLGGTRSHNEQFF	TGTGCCAGCAGCTTAGGAGGGACCCGGTCCCACAATGAGCAGTTCTTC
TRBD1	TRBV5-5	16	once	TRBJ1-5	CASSQAPGQGNRPQHF	TGTGCCAGCAGTCAGGCCCCGGGACAGGGCAATAGGCCCCAGCATTTT
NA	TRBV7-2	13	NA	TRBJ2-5	CANRTVAEETQYF	TGTGCCAACCGAACCGTAGCGGAAGAGACCCAGTACTTC
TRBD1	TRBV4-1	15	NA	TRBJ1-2	CASSRQGQGYYGYTF	TGCGCCAGCAGCCGACAAGGACAGGGATACTATGGCTACACCTTC
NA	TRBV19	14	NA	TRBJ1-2	CASSASASFYGYTF	TGTGCCAGTAGTGCCTCGGCCAGCTTCTATGGCTACACCTTC
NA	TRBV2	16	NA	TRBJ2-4	CASSVQANLAKNIQYF	TGTGCCAGCAGTGTCCAGGCAAACCTAGCCAAAAACATTCAGTACTTC
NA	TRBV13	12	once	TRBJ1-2	CASSYPGSGYTF	TGTGCCAGCAGCTACCCGGGAAGTGGCTACACCTTC
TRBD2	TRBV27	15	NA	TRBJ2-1	CASSSGTTIYNEQFF	TGTGCCAGCAGTTCCGGGACTACCATTTACAATGAGCAGTTCTTC
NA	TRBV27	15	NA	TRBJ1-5	CASSSGTYSNQPQHF	TGTGCCAGCAGTTCCGGGACTTATAGCAATCAGCCCCAGCATTTT
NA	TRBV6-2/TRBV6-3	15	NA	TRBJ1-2	CASSDYRAGGDGYTF	TGTGCCAGCAGTGACTACAGGGCGGGAGGGGATGGCTACACCTTC
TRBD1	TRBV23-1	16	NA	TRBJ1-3	CASSQPRGQGGNTIYF	TGCGCCAGCAGTCAACCCCGGGGACAGGGTGGAAACACCATATATTTT
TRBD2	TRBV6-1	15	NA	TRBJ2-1	CASSEGLAGGREQFF	TGTGCCAGCAGTGAAGGGCTAGCGGGAGGTCGAGAGCAGTTCTTC
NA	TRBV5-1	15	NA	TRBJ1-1	CASSLGHLKNTEAFF	TGCGCCAGCAGCTTGGGTCACCTAAAGAACACTGAAGCTTTCTTT
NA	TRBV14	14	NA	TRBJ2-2	CASSRAHLVGELFF	TGTGCCAGCAGCCGCGCACATTTAGTCGGGGAGCTGTTTTTT
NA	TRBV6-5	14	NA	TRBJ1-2	CASIPPGGRGGYTF	TGTGCCAGCATCCCCCCCGGGGGGCGAGGGGGCTACACCTTC
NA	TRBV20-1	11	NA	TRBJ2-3	CSAREGYTQYF	TGCAGTGCTAGAGAGGGGTATACGCAGTATTTT